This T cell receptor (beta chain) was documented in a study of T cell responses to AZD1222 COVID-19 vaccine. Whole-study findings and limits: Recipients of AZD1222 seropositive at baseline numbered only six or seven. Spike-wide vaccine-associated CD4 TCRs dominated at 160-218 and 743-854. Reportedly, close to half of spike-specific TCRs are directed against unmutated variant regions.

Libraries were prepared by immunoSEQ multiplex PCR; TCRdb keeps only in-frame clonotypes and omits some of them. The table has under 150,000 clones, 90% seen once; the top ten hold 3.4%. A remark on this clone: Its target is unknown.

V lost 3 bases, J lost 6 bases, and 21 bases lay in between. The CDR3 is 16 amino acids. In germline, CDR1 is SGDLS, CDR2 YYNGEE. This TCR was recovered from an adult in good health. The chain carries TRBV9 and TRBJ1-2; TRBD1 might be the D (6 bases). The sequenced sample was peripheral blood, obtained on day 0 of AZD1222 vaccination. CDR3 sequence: CASSGHPGAAGDGYTF. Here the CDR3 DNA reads TGTGCCAGCAGCGGACATCCCGGGGCAGCAGGGGATGGCTACACCTTC.